This T cell receptor beta chain was recovered during a study of pediatric ulcerative colitis. Study information: Disease was pancolitis in six or seven and left-sided in two, histology-confirmed.

Sequencing depth was up to 500,000 reads per sample. Only in-frame clones appear in the TCRdb table, and some are missing; sequencing was by immunoSEQ multiplex PCR. The sample holds more than 40,000 clones, under 80% seen once. Trimming shortened V by 4 bases and J by 6 bases, and 19 bases separated the two germline ends. The CDR3 spans 14 residues. Per the germline V gene, CDR1 is SQVTM and CDR2 is ANQGSEA. During colonoscopy, one to two rectal pinch biopsies were collected. The chain has TRBV29-1 and TRBJ2-7, with D perhaps TRBD2 (6 bases). The sample comprised gut tissue. This clonotype was obtained from a girl aged 5 to 17 with moderate ulcerative colitis. The CDR3 protein is CSVARTLGRGEQYF. CDR3 nucleotides: TGCAGCGTTGCGAGGACCCTGGGGCGGGGCGAGCAGTACTTC.